The clone carrying this T cell receptor beta chain has a single count. This sample was included in a study of shared clonotypes between healthy human individuals. Study-wide context: Three CD4 naive, three CD4 memory, two CD8 naive and one CD8 memory plate were used per donor.

A CD45RA-negative memory subset and a CD45RA+ naive subset were separated from the CD4+ cells. Original analysis: With immunoSEQ giving junction-only sequences and no quality scores, filtering differed. Sequencing used immunoSEQ multiplex PCR; TCRdb keeps in-frame clones, though not all of them. The V and J calls and clone size were taken over from that table, and D and trimming were inferred from the DNA. The sample yields 2 million to 2.5 million clones, 80% to 95% seen once. V was cut by 0 bases and J by 8 bases, with 6 bases left in between. The CDR3 has 13 residues. Germline loops: CDR1 SGHRS, CDR2 YFSETQ.

This sequence originates from a man aged 18-30 years in good health. Some clones in this sample may be carry-over from other donors' samples. The chain couples TRBV5-1 to TRBJ1-6; D is possibly TRBD1 (6 bases). Material: naive CD4+ T cells from PBMCs. The subset: CD45RA+ positively selected. In DNA, the CDR3 is TGCGCCAGCAGCTTGGACAGGGATTCACCCCTCCACTTT. Its translation: CASSLDRDSPLHF.